This TCR beta chain was recorded in a study of CD8 T cells in ankylosing spondylitis. Study results and caveats: Disease-linked clones reportedly concentrated significantly in matched ankylosing spondylitis synovial fluid. Those disease-linked clones were CD8+; they were also relatively rare in peripheral blood. Blood from ankylosing spondylitis patients appeared to carry a characteristic roughly 8-variant TCR beta motif. Some of the motif variants had earlier been found in reactive arthritis patients' fluid and blood.

Ten or more counts support this clonotype. Its antigen remains unidentified. TCRdb reprocessed the 5' RACE reads with MiXCR, giving one entry per CDR3 protein. The sample consists of 39,000 or so distinct CDR3 sequences, 2.5% to 3.5% of them appearing once. The sequencing sample was made of blood, either unsorted or a sorted T cell fraction (not recorded which). This receptor was identified in a male donor with ankylosing spondylitis or in good health (not recorded which).

This chain's CDR3 is CASSVGIGDSTNEKLFF. The CDR3 nucleotides are TGTGCCAGCAGCGTAGGGATTGGGGACTCAACTAATGAAAAACTGTTTTTT. The chain links TRBV9 to TRBJ1-4, with a possible D match to TRBD1 (5 bases). Trimming took off 0 bases at V and 0 bases at J, with 12 bases between the two ends. CDR1 is SGDLS, CDR2 YYNGEE, per germline. The CDR3 covers 17 residues.